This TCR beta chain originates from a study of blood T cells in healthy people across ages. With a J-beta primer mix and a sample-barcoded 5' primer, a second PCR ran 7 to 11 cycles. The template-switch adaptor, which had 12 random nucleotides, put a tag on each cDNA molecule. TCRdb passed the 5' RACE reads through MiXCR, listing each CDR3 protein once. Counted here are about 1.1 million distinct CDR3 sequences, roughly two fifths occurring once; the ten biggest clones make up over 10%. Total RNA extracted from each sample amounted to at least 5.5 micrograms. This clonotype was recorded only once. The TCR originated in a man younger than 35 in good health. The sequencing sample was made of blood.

Written as DNA, the CDR3 is TGTGCCAGCAGTGAAACGACAGGGAATGAGCAGTACTTC. Its translation: CASSETTGNEQYF. The chain recombines TRBV25-1 with TRBJ2-5; 7 nucleotides line up with TRBD1. J gave up 11 bases and V 2 bases, and 8 bases lay outside the gene matches. The length of the CDR3 is 13 residues. Germline values: CDR1 MGHDK, CDR2 SYGVNS.